Sequencing of this TCR beta chain was carried out in a study of T cell responses to AZD1222 COVID-19 vaccine. Study-wide findings and caveats: The study identified only a handful of AZD1222 recipients as seropositive at baseline. Researchers took repertoire samples only after the peak T cell response had come. Spike-specific TCR breadth and depth rose after two AZD1222 doses.

V lost 3 bases to trimming and J lost 1 base, with 9 bases between them. This CDR3 contains 14 residues. The V gene's germline CDR1 is KGHSH and CDR2 LQKENI. Concerning this clone: Its antigen is unknown.

This table comes from immunoSEQ multiplex PCR, and its TCRdb copy is limited to in-frame clones, with some not included. The sample contains over 75,000 clones, over 75% of which appear only once. The receptor's source is an adult who received the AZD1222 COVID-19 vaccine. The rearrangement uses TRBV18 and TRBJ1-2; D call uncertain. Here the sequenced sample was peripheral blood, taken 28 days after the second AZD1222 dose. CDR3 sequence reads: CASSPEQINYGYTF. The CDR3 DNA follows: TGTGCCAGCTCACCGGAACAGATTAACTATGGCTACACCTTC.